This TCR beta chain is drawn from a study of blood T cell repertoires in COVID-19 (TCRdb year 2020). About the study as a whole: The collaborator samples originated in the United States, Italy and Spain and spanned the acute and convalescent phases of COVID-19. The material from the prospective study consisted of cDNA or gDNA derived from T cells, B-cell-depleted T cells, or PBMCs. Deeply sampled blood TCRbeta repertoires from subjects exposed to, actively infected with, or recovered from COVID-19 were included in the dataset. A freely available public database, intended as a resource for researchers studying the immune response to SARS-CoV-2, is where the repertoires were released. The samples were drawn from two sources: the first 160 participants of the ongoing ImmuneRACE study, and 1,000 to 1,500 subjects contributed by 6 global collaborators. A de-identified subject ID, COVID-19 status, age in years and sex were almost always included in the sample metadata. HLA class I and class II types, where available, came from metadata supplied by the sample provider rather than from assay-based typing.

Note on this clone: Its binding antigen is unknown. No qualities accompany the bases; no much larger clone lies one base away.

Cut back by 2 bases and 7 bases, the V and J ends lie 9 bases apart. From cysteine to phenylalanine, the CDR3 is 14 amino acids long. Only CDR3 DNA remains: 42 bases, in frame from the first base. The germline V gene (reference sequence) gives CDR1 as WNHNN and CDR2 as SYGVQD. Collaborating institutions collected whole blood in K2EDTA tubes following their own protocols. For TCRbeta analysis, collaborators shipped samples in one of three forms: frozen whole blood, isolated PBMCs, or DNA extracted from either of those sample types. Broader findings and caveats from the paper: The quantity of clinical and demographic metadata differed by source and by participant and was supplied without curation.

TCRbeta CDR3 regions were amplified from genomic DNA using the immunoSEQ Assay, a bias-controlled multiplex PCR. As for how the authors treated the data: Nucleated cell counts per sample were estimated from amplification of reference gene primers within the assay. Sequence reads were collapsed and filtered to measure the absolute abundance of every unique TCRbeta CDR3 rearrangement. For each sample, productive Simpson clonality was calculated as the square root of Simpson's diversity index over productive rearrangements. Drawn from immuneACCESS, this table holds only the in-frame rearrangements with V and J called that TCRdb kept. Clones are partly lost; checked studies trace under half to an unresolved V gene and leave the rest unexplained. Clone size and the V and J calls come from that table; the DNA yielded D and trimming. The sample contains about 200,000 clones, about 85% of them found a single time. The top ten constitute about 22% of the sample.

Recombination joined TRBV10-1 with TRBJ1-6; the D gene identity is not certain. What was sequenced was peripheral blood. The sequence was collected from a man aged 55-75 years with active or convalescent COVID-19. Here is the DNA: TGCGCCAGCAGTGAGGGAGCCAGCAATTCACCCCTCCACTTT. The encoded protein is CASSEGASNSPLHF.